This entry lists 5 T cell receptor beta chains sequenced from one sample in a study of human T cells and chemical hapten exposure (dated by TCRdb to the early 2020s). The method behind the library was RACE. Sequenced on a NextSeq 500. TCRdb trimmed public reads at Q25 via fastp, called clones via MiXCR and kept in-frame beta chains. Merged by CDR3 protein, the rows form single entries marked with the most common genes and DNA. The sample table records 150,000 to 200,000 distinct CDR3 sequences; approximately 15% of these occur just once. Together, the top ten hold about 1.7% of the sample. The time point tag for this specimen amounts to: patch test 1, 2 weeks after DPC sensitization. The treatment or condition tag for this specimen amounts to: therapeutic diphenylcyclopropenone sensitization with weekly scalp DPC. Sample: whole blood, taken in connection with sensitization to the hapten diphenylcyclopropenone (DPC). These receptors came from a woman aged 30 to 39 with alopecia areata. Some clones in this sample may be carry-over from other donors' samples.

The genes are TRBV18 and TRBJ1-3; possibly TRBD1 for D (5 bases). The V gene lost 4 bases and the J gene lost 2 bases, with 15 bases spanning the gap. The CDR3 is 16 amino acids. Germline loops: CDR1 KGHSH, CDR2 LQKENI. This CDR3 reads CASSHGTGRAGNTIYF. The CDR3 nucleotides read TGTGCCAGCTCACACGGGACGGGTCGAGCTGGAAACACCATATATTTT.

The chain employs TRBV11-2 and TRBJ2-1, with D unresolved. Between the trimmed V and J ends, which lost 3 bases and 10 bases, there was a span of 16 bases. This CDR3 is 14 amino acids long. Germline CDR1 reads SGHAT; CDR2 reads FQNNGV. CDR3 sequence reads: CASSFLSTGGEQFF. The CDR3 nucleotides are TGTGCCAGCAGCTTCCTTTCGACGGGTGGCGAGCAGTTCTTC.

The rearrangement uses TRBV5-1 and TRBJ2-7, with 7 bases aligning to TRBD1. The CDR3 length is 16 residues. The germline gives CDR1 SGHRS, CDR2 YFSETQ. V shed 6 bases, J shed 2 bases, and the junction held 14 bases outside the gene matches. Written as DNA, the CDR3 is TGCGCCAGCACCCTATTACCGGGACAGACTACCTACGAGCAGTACTTC. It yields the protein CASTLLPGQTTYEQYF.

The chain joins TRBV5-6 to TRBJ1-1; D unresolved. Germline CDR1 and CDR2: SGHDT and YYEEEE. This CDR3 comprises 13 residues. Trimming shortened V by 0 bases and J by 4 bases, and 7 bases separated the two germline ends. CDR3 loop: CASSLGFGTEAFF. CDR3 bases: TGTGCCAGCAGCTTGGGATTTGGCACTGAAGCTTTCTTT.

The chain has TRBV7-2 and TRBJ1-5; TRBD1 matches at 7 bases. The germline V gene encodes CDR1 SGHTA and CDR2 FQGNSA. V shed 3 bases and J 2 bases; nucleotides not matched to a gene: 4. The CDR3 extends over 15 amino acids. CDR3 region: CASSLGQTRNQPQHF. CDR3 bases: TGTGCCAGCAGCTTGGGACAGACACGCAATCAGCCCCAGCATTTT.